This is a list of T cell receptor beta chains from one sample in a study of cytomegalovirus exposure and HLA in healthy donors. Here immunoSEQ multiplex PCR was the method, and the copy in TCRdb shows in-frame clones only, minus some. The data contain fewer than 100,000 clones, 76% of them singletons. The material sequenced was PBMCs. These receptors originate from a man in his forties in good health and CMV-seronegative. CDR3s include the opening cysteine and the closing phenylalanine or tryptophan. A D gene is named only where the DNA matches it firmly. Rows may omit the clone size; those that give it use once, few, many or a size class.

TRBD1,NA,TRBJ1-1,TRBV28,TGTGCCACCTTCCAGGACAGGGGAGGACGAGAAGCTTTCTTT,CATFQDRGGREAFF
TRBD2,NA,TRBJ2-1,TRBV7-2,TGTGCCAGCAGCGATTGGACTAGCGGGGGGAGTTTGGATGAGCAGTTCTTC,CASSDWTSGGSLDEQFF
TRBD2,NA,TRBJ2-3,TRBV7-2,TGTGCCAGCAGCTTAGAATTATTACTAGCGGGCCTCAGCACAGATACGCAGTATTTT,CASSLELLLAGLSTDTQYF
NA,NA,TRBJ2-1,TRBV30,TGTGCCTGGACTGACACGCCCTACAATGAGCAGTTCTTC,CAWTDTPYNEQFF
NA,NA,TRBJ1-1,TRBV18,TGTGCCAGCTCACCAGTAGCTTTGAACACTGAAGCTTTCTTT,CASSPVALNTEAFF
NA,NA,TRBJ2-5,TRBV10-3,TGTGCCATCAGTGAGTTTCAGGGGCTCGAGACCCAGTACTTC,CAISEFQGLETQYF
NA,NA,TRBJ1-1,TRBV7-9,TGTTCCGGCAGCTTAGGGGGAGTGAACACTGAAGCTTTCTTT,CSGSLGGVNTEAFF
NA,few,TRBJ2-3,TRBV7-6,TGTGCCAGCAGCTCACAACCGGCGGGGAGGAACACAGATACGCAGTATTTT,CASSSQPAGRNTDTQYF
TRBD1,NA,TRBJ1-1,TRBV6-5,TGTGCCACCCACAGGGGGCTAAGAGGCACTGAAGCTTTCTTT,CATHRGLRGTEAFF
NA,NA,TRBJ1-2,TRBV18,TGTGCCAGCTCACCACTATTTCCGCGGCAGACCTCCAATTCGTATGGCTACACCTTC,CASSPLFPRQTSNSYGYTF
TRBD1,medium-sized,TRBJ1-5,TRBV4-1,TGCGCCAGCAGCTTTAGGACAGGTCCTAATCAGCCCCAGCATTTT,CASSFRTGPNQPQHF
TRBD1,NA,TRBJ1-6,TRBV5-5,TGTGCCAGCAGCCGCGGGACAGGGGGAACCTATAATTCACCCCTCCACTTT,CASSRGTGGTYNSPLHF
TRBD1,NA,TRBJ1-2,TRBV6-5,TGTGCCAGCAGTTACTTTGGGACAGGGGATCCTGGCTACACCTTC,CASSYFGTGDPGYTF
NA,NA,TRBJ2-3,TRBV5-1,TGCGCCAGCAGCTTCAGAGATACGCAGTATTTT,CASSFRDTQYF
TRBD1,once,TRBJ1-2,TRBV30,TGTGCCTGGAGTGGGAGGGGGCGTGACTATGGCTACACCTTC,CAWSGRGRDYGYTF
TRBD1,NA,TRBJ2-7,TRBV5-1,TGCGCCAGCAGTGAGTTTAGGGGGCCCCACTACGAGCAGTACTTC,CASSEFRGPHYEQYF
TRBD2,NA,TRBJ2-1,TRBV5-6,TGTGCCAGCAGCCCCGGACTAGCGGGGGTCATGGGGCAGTTCTTC,CASSPGLAGVMGQFF
TRBD2,NA,TRBJ2-7,TRBV7-9,TGTTCCAGCAGCTCGAGCAGCGGGAGAGGCTACGAGCAGTACTTC,CSSSSSSGRGYEQYF
NA,NA,TRBJ1-1,TRBV5-5,TGTGCCAGCAGCTTTGGGACAACGAACACTGAAGCTTTCTTT,CASSFGTTNTEAFF
TRBD2,NA,TRBJ2-1,TRBV28,TGTGCCAGCCGCTTCCTAGCGGGGGGGCAGGATGAGCAGTTCTTC,CASRFLAGGQDEQFF
TRBD1,few,TRBJ1-2,TRBV7-6,TGTGCCAGCAGCTCTGGACAGGGGCGAAATACTCGTAACTATGGCTACACCTTC,CASSSGQGRNTRNYGYTF
TRBD1,NA,TRBJ2-7,TRBV6-1,TGTGCCAGCAGAGAAACTGACAGGGGCAGGTACGAGCAGTACTTC,CASRETDRGRYEQYF
NA,NA,TRBJ2-1,TRBV19,TGTGCCAGTACAAGGCAGGATAAGAAAAATGAGCAGTTCTTC,CASTRQDKKNEQFF
TRBD1,NA,TRBJ2-7,TRBV27,TGTGCCAGCAGTTTCGCGGGACAGGGGGACGAGCAGTACTTC,CASSFAGQGDEQYF
TRBD1,NA,TRBJ2-1,TRBV6-5,TGTGCCAGCAGCCCCCGGACAGGTGTGGGCAATGAGCAGTTCTTC,CASSPRTGVGNEQFF
TRBD2,few,TRBJ2-3,TRBV7-8,TGTGCCAGCAGCAGGACGAGGACTAGCGGAAGCACAGATACGCAGTATTTT,CASSRTRTSGSTDTQYF
NA,NA,TRBJ2-2,TRBV5-1,TGCGCCAGCAGCTTATTTACACCGAACACCGGGGAGCTGTTTTTT,CASSLFTPNTGELFF
NA,few,TRBJ1-2,TRBV29-1,TGCAGCGCCAGAGGGAGCTCAACCAACTATGGCTACACCTTC,CSARGSSTNYGYTF
TRBD2,NA,TRBJ2-3,TRBV29-1,TGCAGCGTTGAAATGTTGGGACTAGCGGGGTCTGGGACAGATACGCAGTATTTT,CSVEMLGLAGSGTDTQYF
TRBD1,NA,TRBJ1-6,TRBV5-6,TGTGCCAGCAGCCCAACCGGGACAGGACTTAAGTCCCTCCACTTT,CASSPTGTGLKSLHF
TRBD1,NA,TRBJ1-2,TRBV5-1,TGCGCCAGCAGCTTGGAGGCAGGGGGTTCGGATGGCTACACCTTC,CASSLEAGGSDGYTF
TRBD1,NA,TRBJ1-2,TRBV7-2,TGTGCCAGCAGCCCGGACAGGTACTATGGCTACACCTTC,CASSPDRYYGYTF
TRBD2,NA,TRBJ2-7,TRBV19,TGTGCCAGTAGTCCCAGCGGGGGGGCAGGAGACTACGAGCAGTACTTC,CASSPSGGAGDYEQYF
NA,NA,TRBJ1-4,TRBV7-9,TGTGCCAGCAGCCTACCTGCAACTAATGAAAAACTGTTTTTT,CASSLPATNEKLFF
TRBD2,NA,TRBJ2-7,TRBV7-2,TGTGCCAGCAGCCTAGGGCCTCGGGAGGAGAACTACGAGCAGTACTTC,CASSLGPREENYEQYF
TRBD1,once,TRBJ2-1,TRBV19,TGTGCCAGTACCGGGACAGGGGGCGGGAATGAGCAGTTCTTC,CASTGTGGGNEQFF
NA,NA,TRBJ2-7,TRBV5-4,TGTGCCAGCAGCACCTGGACACGCTCCTACGAGCAGTACTTC,CASSTWTRSYEQYF
TRBD1,NA,TRBJ2-1,TRBV27,TGTGCCAGCAGTCACCGACAGGGAGTGAGCAATGAGCAGTTCTTC,CASSHRQGVSNEQFF
NA,NA,TRBJ2-7,TRBV2,TGTGCCGGGGGATACAGGGTAAGTCTCTACGAGCAGTACTTC,CAGGYRVSLYEQYF
TRBD1,NA,TRBJ2-3,TRBV5-5,TGTGCCAGCAGCTGGGACAGGGCCGCAGATACGCAGTATTTT,CASSWDRAADTQYF
NA,NA,TRBJ2-5,TRBV5-1,TGCGCCAGCAGCCCTTACTTCGGGAGCGAAAAAGAGACCCAGTACTTC,CASSPYFGSEKETQYF
TRBD1,NA,TRBJ1-1,TRBV28,TGTGCCAGTACATACAGGGGGAACACTGAAGCTTTCTTT,CASTYRGNTEAFF
TRBD1,NA,TRBJ1-1,TRBV5-1,TGCGCCAGCAGCTTGCCCAAAACTACAGGGGGCACTGAAGCTTTCTTT,CASSLPKTTGGTEAFF
NA,NA,TRBJ1-1,TRBV19,TGTGCCAGTAGCCCGACGGGGAACACTGAAGCTTTCTTT,CASSPTGNTEAFF
NA,NA,TRBJ1-2,TRBV6-1,TGTGCCAGCAGTGACCCCGTGGGCAGGGCCTATGGCTACACCTTC,CASSDPVGRAYGYTF
TRBD2,NA,TRBJ2-1,TRBV2,TGTGCCAGCCTCGGGGCTAGCGGGGGGGAGTTGGTTTATAGCAATGAGCAGTTCTTC,CASLGASGGELVYSNEQFF
NA,few,TRBJ1-2,TRBV29-1,TGCAGCGTTGAAGAAGTCAGGGAAAACTATGGCTACACCTTC,CSVEEVRENYGYTF
NA,NA,TRBJ2-3,TRBV10-1,TGCGCCAGCAGTGTTTCTAGCACAGATACGCAGTATTTT,CASSVSSTDTQYF